Below are 26 T cell receptor beta chains sequenced from a single sample in a study of T cells in Graves' hyperthyroidism and ophthalmopathy. It was RNA transcripts that yielded the amplified TCR beta CDR3 regions. The HTBI set primed first-round TCR CDR3 RT-PCR. TCRdb re-derived calls from the multiplex PCR reads in MiXCR, one entry per CDR3 protein. Of about 200,000 distinct CDR3 sequences in the sample, around 20% were seen once. Sequenced sample: blood. All receptors come from a man aged 40-49 years with Graves' hyperthyroidism.

This clonotype has a single count. The chain employs TRBV5-1 and TRBJ2-1; 12 bases map to TRBD1. J was trimmed by 4 bases and V by 4 bases; bases with no gene match: 21. From germline, CDR1 is SGHRS and CDR2 YFSETQ. The CDR3 runs to 21 residues. The CDR3 DNA follows: TGCGCCAGCAGCATAGGGACAGGGGGCGCGTGGAATCCGGGGGGGTACAATGAGCAGTTCTTC. Translation gives CASSIGTGGAWNPGGYNEQFF.

The rearrangement links TRBV28 to TRBJ1-1, with D possibly being TRBD1 (6 bases). Trimming removed 6 bases at V and 4 bases at J, with 12 bases between. CDR1 is MDHEN, CDR2 SYDVKM, per germline. The CDR3 totals 13 residues. DNA of the CDR3: TGTGCCAGCAGGGTGCAGGGGATCACTGAAGCTTTCTTT. Its protein product is CASRVQGITEAFF.

In its sample, this clonotype was seen many times. The chain carries TRBV4-1 and TRBJ2-7; D gene ambiguous. The CDR3 is made up of 19 amino acids. Germline lookup yields CDR1 MGHRA and CDR2 YSYEKL. V was cut by 3 bases and J by 4 bases, with 28 bases left in between. The CDR3 sequence is CASSQVDGFQKAGYYEQYF. The CDR3, as DNA: TGCGCCAGCAGCCAGGTAGACGGATTCCAGAAAGCAGGATATTACGAGCAGTACTTC.

In its sample, this clonotype was seen many times. The chain couples TRBV20-1 to TRBJ2-3; D remains ambiguous. The CDR3 has 13 residues. With 6 bases removed from V and 4 bases from J, the gap between germline ends came to 14 bases. Germline V gene data show CDR1 as DFQATT and CDR2 as SNEGSKA (reference sequence). The CDR3 nucleotides are TGCAGTGCCGCGGCTGGTTCTTCAGATACGCAGTATTTT. Residues: CSAAAGSSDTQYF.

In this sample, this clonotype turned up many times. The chain is built from TRBV20-1 and TRBJ2-3; TRBD2 aligns across 13 bases. The CDR3 totals 14 residues. The V gene's germline CDR1 is DFQATT and CDR2 SNEGSKA (reference sequence). With 5 bases clipped from V and 5 bases from J, the junction kept 4 bases outside the gene matches. CDR3 sequence reads: CSAPLAGGGDTQYF. The DNA of the CDR3 is TGCAGTGCTCCACTAGCGGGGGGGGGAGATACGCAGTATTTT.

In the case of this clonotype: This clone may be a read error of a much larger clone one base away. The chain couples TRBV18 to TRBJ2-2; 7 nucleotides match TRBD1. From germline, CDR1 is KGHSH and CDR2 LQKENI. CDR3 length: 15 amino acids. In DNA, the CDR3 is TGTACCAGCTCATTAGGACAGGCGAACACCGGGGAGCTGTTTTTT. Translating it yields CTSSLGQANTGELFF.

This clonotype was observed many times. V and J are TRBV29-1 and TRBJ2-7; 9 positions match TRBD1. V shed 6 bases, J shed 5 bases, and the junction held 5 bases outside the gene matches. The CDR3 covers 12 residues. The germline V gene encodes CDR1 SQVTM and CDR2 ANQGSEA. CDR3 sequence reads: CSVGTGRNEQYF. As DNA, the CDR3 is TGCAGCGTGGGGACAGGGAGGAACGAGCAGTACTTC.

This clonotype appeared many times. The chain carries TRBV7-9 and TRBJ2-1; 10 bases are a match to TRBD2. In germline, CDR1 is SEHNR, CDR2 FQNEAQ (reference sequence). V dropped 3 bases and J dropped 4; count of bases not matched to a gene: 6. The CDR3 loop spans 16 amino acids. The CDR3 protein is CASSLNSGGRYNEQFF. CDR3 nucleotide sequence: TGTGCCAGCAGCTTGAATAGCGGGGGGCGATACAATGAGCAGTTCTTC.

This clonotype was counted at least ten times. The chain is built from TRBV7-6 and TRBJ2-5; 7 bases align to TRBD1. The V gene end was trimmed by 5 bases and the J gene end by 2 bases; junction bases not matched to a gene: 2. Germline CDR1 and CDR2: SGHVS and FNYEAQ. This CDR3 has 13 residues. For the CDR3, the DNA is TGTGCCAGCAGCATGGACAGGCAAGAGACCCAGTACTTC. Translating it yields CASSMDRQETQYF.

This clonotype came up a few times. The chain has TRBV28 and TRBJ2-7; D perhaps matches TRBD1 (6 bases). CDR3 length equals 14 residues. CDR1 is MDHEN, CDR2 SYDVKM, per germline. The V and J ends lost 5 bases and 7 bases respectively, with 18 bases between them. This CDR3 is CASSPWTEGREQYF. Here the CDR3 DNA reads TGTGCCAGCAGTCCCTGGACAGAGGGAAGGGAGCAGTACTTC.

The J gene is TRBJ1-2, the V gene TRBV6-2 or TRBV6-3; D uncertain. Trimming stripped 7 bases from V and 6 bases from J, with 12 bases between. The CDR3 totals 12 residues. The germline V gene encodes CDR1 MNHEY and CDR2 SVGEGT. The CDR3 DNA reads as TGTGCCAGCACGATCCGGGGAAATGGCTACACCTTC. As protein: CASTIRGNGYTF.

V is TRBV24-1 and J is TRBJ1-5; TRBD1 aligns across 8 bases. The V and J ends lost 4 bases and 2 bases, in that order; junction bases with no gene match: 6. Germline V gives CDR1 KGHDR, CDR2 SFDVKD. The CDR3 sequence is 16 residues long. The CDR3 region is CATSDGTGRGNQPQHF. DNA of the CDR3: TGTGCCACCAGTGACGGGACAGGTAGAGGCAATCAGCCCCAGCATTTT.

V usage is TRBV19 and J usage is TRBJ2-1; a possible D gene is TRBD2 (6 bases). CDR1 is LNHDA, CDR2 SQIVND, per germline (reference sequence). The CDR3 runs 12 residues. V lost 3 bases to trimming and J lost 9 bases, with 9 bases between them. CDR3 amino acids: CASSMEGTEQFF. The CDR3 region has the DNA TGTGCCAGTAGTATGGAGGGGACTGAGCAGTTCTTC.

The gene calls are TRBV5-1 and TRBJ2-3; D is unclear. With 1 base removed from V and 0 bases from J, the gap between germline ends came to 12 bases. Per the germline V gene, CDR1 is SGHRS and CDR2 is YFSETQ. The CDR3 runs 16 residues. The CDR3 DNA reads TGCGCCAGCAGCTTGTCAGGCGAACCTAGCACAGATACGCAGTATTTT. Translation: CASSLSGEPSTDTQYF.

This clonotype was recorded at least ten times. This chain joins TRBV9 and TRBJ1-1; D might be TRBD1 (6 bases). V was cut by 3 bases and J by 3 bases, with 12 bases left in between. CDR1 SGDLS and CDR2 YYNGEE come from the germline V gene. This CDR3 region has 14 residues. CDR3 sequence (DNA): TGTGCCAGCAGCGCGACCGGACAGTACACTGAAGCTTTCTTT. Its protein product is CASSATGQYTEAFF.

The V and J genes are TRBV13 and TRBJ1-6; D is ambiguous. Trimming cost V 0 bases and J 6 bases, with 12 bases left between them. The CDR3 totals 16 residues. Germline assignment: CDR1 PRHDT and CDR2 FYEKMQ (reference sequence). The CDR3 DNA sequence: TGTGCCAGCAGCTTAGGCCCTCCAGCTACTAATTCACCCCTCCACTTT. Translated: CASSLGPPATNSPLHF.

The CDR3 DNA reads as TGTGCCAGCAACCCCCGACCGGCAGGCTATACCTACGAGCAGTACTTC. Amino acids: CASNPRPAGYTYEQYF. The J gene is TRBJ2-7, the V gene TRBV5-5, with D uncertain. V was pared by 6 bases and J by 2 bases, with 21 bases between. From germline, CDR1 is SGHKS and CDR2 YYEKEE (reference sequence). The CDR3 runs 16 residues.

At least ten counts were recorded for this clonotype. The chain couples TRBV11-1 to TRBJ2-5, with TRBD2 as a possible D gene (6 bases). Germline lookup yields CDR1 SGHAT and CDR2 FQDESV (reference sequence). Trimming left V 1 base short and J 4 bases short, with 7 bases between. This CDR3 is 13 amino acids long. The CDR3 DNA is TGTGCCAGCAGCTTAGGGGAGGCAGAGACCCAGTACTTC. Encoded protein: CASSLGEAETQYF.

V is TRBV9 and J is TRBJ2-2, with 10 positions matching TRBD1. The CDR3 totals 17 residues. Germline values: CDR1 SGDLS, CDR2 YYNGEE. Trimming at V came to 3 bases and at J to 5 bases, leaving 10 bases not matched to a gene. The CDR3 nucleotides read TGTGCCAGCAGCGAGACCCTCTGGACAGGGGGAACCGGGGAGCTGTTTTTT. Translation: CASSETLWTGGTGELFF.

This clonotype has a handful of counts. The J gene is TRBJ1-2, the V gene TRBV5-8; D is undetermined. The ends were cut back, 0 bases at V and 10 bases at J, with 4 bases in the middle. Germline V CDR1 and CDR2: SGHTS, YDEGEE. The CDR3 covers 10 residues. CDR3 protein: CASSLAVYTF. In DNA form, the CDR3 reads TGTGCCAGCAGCTTGGCAGTCTACACCTTC.

This clonotype has ten or more counts. The gene calls are TRBV7-8 and TRBJ1-4; 7 bases line up with TRBD1. Germline assignment: CDR1 SGHVS and CDR2 FQNEAQ. The CDR3 runs 14 residues. V lost 5 bases to trimming and J lost 8 bases; unmatched junction nucleotides: 8. The CDR3 protein is CASSLGTEKEKLFF. Written as DNA, the CDR3 is TGTGCCAGCAGCCTGGGGACAGAAAAAGAAAAACTGTTTTTT.

This clonotype was picked up many times. The gene calls are TRBV5-1 and TRBJ1-1; TRBD1 matches 8 bases. The ends lost 5 bases at V and 4 bases at J; junction bases unmatched: 10. The CDR3 has 15 residues. In germline, CDR1 is SGHRS, CDR2 YFSETQ. This CDR3 is CASRESTGGSTEAFF. CDR3 DNA sequence: TGCGCCAGCAGGGAATCCACAGGGGGGTCCACTGAAGCTTTCTTT. The full variable domain, rest sourced from reference TRBV5-1 and TRBJ1-1, is KAGVTQTPRYLIKTRGQQVTLSCSPISGHRSVSWYQQTPGQGLQFLFEYFSETQRNKGNFPGRFSGRQFSNSRSEMNVSTLELGDSALYLCASRESTGGSTEAFFGQGTRLTVV.

This clonotype was seen only a few times. V and J are TRBV2 and TRBJ2-1; unclear D gene. CDR1 SNHLY and CDR2 FYNNEI come from the germline V gene. V was cut by 0 bases and J by 9 bases, with 15 bases left in between. The CDR3 is made up of 15 amino acids. This CDR3 is CASSEAGRGPGEQFF. The DNA for the CDR3 is TGTGCCAGCAGTGAAGCGGGCCGAGGTCCTGGTGAGCAGTTCTTC.

This clonotype appeared many times. The V gene is TRBV6-1, the J gene TRBJ1-2; TRBD1 is a possible D gene (6 bases). CDR1 is MNHNS and CDR2 is SASEGT in the germline V gene. The CDR3 has 12 residues. Trimming took off 5 bases at V and 8 bases at J, with 12 bases between the two ends. CDR3 sequence: CASSRIQGGYTF. CDR3 coding DNA: TGTGCCAGCAGTCGCATTCAGGGGGGCTACACCTTC.

V usage is TRBV9 and J usage is TRBJ2-3; D is possibly TRBD2 (5 bases). The germline gives CDR1 SGDLS, CDR2 YYNGEE. The V and J ends lost 1 base and 6 bases respectively, with 9 bases between them. The CDR3 sequence is 13 residues long. CDR3 DNA sequence: TGTGCCAGCAGCGTACTAGCCAAGGATACGCAGTATTTT. Its protein is CASSVLAKDTQYF.

In this sample, this clonotype turned up a few times. The V gene is TRBV5-1, the J gene TRBJ1-6; D not certain. The CDR3 contains 15 residues. Germline CDR1 reads SGHRS; CDR2 reads YFSETQ. Trimming took 0 bases from V and 4 from J, leaving 8 bases between them. The chain's CDR3 is CASSLEESYNSPLHF. In nucleotides, the CDR3 is TGCGCCAGCAGCTTGGAGGAATCTTATAATTCACCCCTCCACTTT.